This entry is about one TCR beta chain. This entry comes from a study of Tregs in tolerant kidney transplant recipients. Repertoires were generated with immunoSEQ multiplex PCR, while TCRdb's copy carries only in-frame clones and drops some. The sample carries about 73,000 clones, 95% to 98% recorded once. This TCR was sampled from a human donor who received a combined kidney and bone marrow transplant. The sample here was CD4+ T cells from blood, taken before the transplant.

The CDR3 coding sequence is TGTGCCTGGAGTGTACCGAGGTACTCGAACACTGAAGCTTTCTTT. Translation gives CAWSVPRYSNTEAFF. The gene calls are TRBV30 and TRBJ1-1; no definite D call. This CDR3 is 15 amino acids long. The V end was cut by 0 bases, the J end by 1 base, with 12 bases between. Looked up from germline, CDR1 is GTSNPN and CDR2 is SVGIG (reference sequence).